What follows are 20 T cell receptor beta chains derived from one specimen sequenced in a study of blood T cells in healthy people across ages. For the second PCR, which ran for about 7 to 12 cycles, a sample-barcoded 5' primer and a J-beta primer mix were used. TCRdb re-analysed the 5' RACE reads in MiXCR, keeping a single row per CDR3 protein. This repertoire shows around 1.5 million distinct CDR3 sequences, approximately 63% found once; its top ten account for approximately 7%. Sequenced input: blood. Receptors originate from a man younger than 35 in good health.

This sequence joins TRBV7-6 and TRBJ2-7; tentatively, D is TRBD1 (6 bases). The CDR3 extends over 15 amino acids. Deletions cut 5 bases from V and 3 bases from J, with 17 bases between. CDR1 is SGHVS, CDR2 FNYEAQ, per germline. CDR3 in DNA: TGTGCCAGCAGCCGGGACATTCCAGGCCTCTACGAGCAGTACTTC. Residues: CASSRDIPGLYEQYF. The variable domain in full, with the rest retrieved from reference TRBV7-6 and TRBJ2-7, is GAGVSQSPRYKVTKRGQDVALRCDPISGHVSLYWYRQALGQGPEFLTYFNYEAQQDKSGLPNDRFSAERPEGSISTLTIQRTEQRDSAMYRCASSRDIPGLYEQYFGPGTRLTVT.

This sequence joins TRBV5-5 and TRBJ2-3; TRBD2 is a possible D gene (6 bases). The CDR3 is 16 amino acids. Germline V gene lookup returns CDR1 SGHKS and CDR2 YYEKEE (reference sequence). V lost 3 bases and J lost 2, with 16 bases in between. The CDR3 DNA follows: TGTGCCAGCAGCTCGGACCGGGGAGGTTCCACAGATACGCAGTATTTT. It translates to CASSSDRGGSTDTQYF.

V usage is TRBV27 and J usage is TRBJ1-4; D is possibly TRBD1 (5 bases). The length of the CDR3 is 14 residues. The V gene lost 8 bases and the J gene lost 4 bases, with 14 bases spanning the gap. Germline V gene data show CDR1 as MNHEY and CDR2 as SMNVEV (reference sequence). The chain's CDR3 is CASSSWTLNEKLFF. The CDR3 DNA is TGTGCCAGCTCCAGTTGGACACTTAATGAAAAACTGTTTTTT. Full variable domain (remainder filled in from reference TRBV27 and TRBJ1-4): EAQVTQNPRYLITVTGKKLTVTCSQNMNHEYMSWYRQDPGLGLRQIYYSMNVEVTDKGDVPEGYKVSRKEKRNFPLILESPSPNQTSLYFCASSSWTLNEKLFFGSGTQLSVL.

The V gene is TRBV18, the J gene TRBJ2-3; 7 bases match TRBD2. The CDR3 sequence is 16 residues long. The germline gives CDR1 KGHSH, CDR2 LQKENI. With V trimmed by 3 bases and J by 0 bases, 6 bases remained unmatched. In DNA form, the CDR3 reads TGTGCCAGCTCACCCGATGGACTAGTAAGCACAGATACGCAGTATTTT. This codes for CASSPDGLVSTDTQYF.

The CDR3 sequence: CASSQAGTGRDEQFF. The CDR3 bases are TGCGCCAGCAGCCAAGCCGGGACAGGGAGGGATGAGCAGTTCTTC. The chain employs TRBV4-1 and TRBJ2-1; 9 bases fit TRBD1. The CDR3 runs 15 residues. The V segment lost 1 base and the J segment 8 bases; nucleotides outside the gene matches: 6. The germline CDR1 and CDR2 sequences are MGHRA and YSYEKL.

The genes are TRBV4-1 and TRBJ1-4; D ambiguous. Germline V gives CDR1 MGHRA, CDR2 YSYEKL. The ends were cut back, 1 base at V and 0 bases at J, with 9 bases in the middle. CDR3 size: 16 residues. CDR3 DNA sequence: TGCGCCAGCAGCCAAGTCGCGGTATCAACTAATGAAAAACTGTTTTTT. It specifies CASSQVAVSTNEKLFF.

The chain recombines TRBV10-3 with TRBJ2-3; possibly TRBD2 for D (5 bases). The germline V and J ends were trimmed by 7 bases and 3 bases, with 11 bases remaining between them. The CDR3 sequence is 13 residues long. The germline V gene encodes CDR1 ENHRY and CDR2 SYGVKD. For the CDR3, the DNA is TGTGCCATCACCCCCGGGGAGACAGATACGCAGTATTTT. Its protein product is CAITPGETDTQYF.

This clonotype appeared a few times. The chain carries TRBV5-1 and TRBJ1-1; D possibly corresponds to TRBD1 (5 bases). The germline gives CDR1 SGHRS, CDR2 YFSETQ. The ends were cut back, 0 bases at V and 4 bases at J, with 13 bases in the middle. The CDR3 consists of 15 residues. DNA for the CDR3: TGCGCCAGCAGCTTGGTCGGGCCGGGGACCACTGAAGCTTTCTTT. Translated, it gives CASSLVGPGTTEAFF.

V usage is TRBV7-9 and J usage is TRBJ2-2; TRBD1 agrees at 7 bases. This CDR3 is 15 amino acids long. Germline V gene data show CDR1 as SEHNR and CDR2 as FQNEAQ (reference sequence). The ends lost 3 bases at V and 4 bases at J; junction bases unmatched: 5. CDR3 residues: CASSFRAGGTGELFF. Here the CDR3 DNA reads TGTGCCAGCAGCTTTCGGGCAGGGGGCACCGGGGAGCTGTTTTTT.

This clonotype was counted between two and nine times. The chain uses TRBV4-2 and TRBJ1-6; possibly TRBD1 for D (6 bases). The length of the CDR3 is 20 residues. V lost 0 bases to trimming and J lost 8 bases, with 26 bases between them. Germline V gene data show CDR1 as LGHNA and CDR2 as YNFKEQ. In DNA, the CDR3 is TGTGCCAGCAGCCAAGATAGAATGGGGGCTGATACTATCTTATATTCACCCCTCCACTTT. Residues: CASSQDRMGADTILYSPLHF.

This clonotype was seen more than once but under ten times. The chain recombines TRBV7-2 with TRBJ1-6, with D possibly TRBD1 on 5 matching bases. Germline CDR1 SGHTA, CDR2 FQGNSA. The CDR3 is 15 amino acids. V was clipped by 5 bases and J by 10 bases, with 18 bases between them. This CDR3 reads CASSLDSSGTSPLHF. CDR3 sequence (DNA): TGTGCCAGCAGCCTAGACAGTTCTGGAACCTCACCCCTCCACTTT. Full variable domain (outside the CDR3, taken from reference TRBV7-2 and TRBJ1-6): GAGVSQSPSNKVTEKGKDVELRCDPISGHTALYWYRQSLGQGLEFLIYFQGNSAPDKSGLPSDRFSAERTGGSVSTLTIQRTQQEDSAVYLCASSLDSSGTSPLHFGNGTRLTVT.

The chain recombines TRBV6-2 or TRBV6-3 with TRBJ1-1; D remains ambiguous. V was clipped by 8 bases and J by 5 bases, with 18 bases between them. Germline assignment: CDR1 MNHEY and CDR2 SVGEGT. This CDR3 spans 14 amino acids. The CDR3 loop is CASDSWPAGTEAFF. DNA of the CDR3: TGTGCCAGCGACTCTTGGCCTGCTGGGACTGAAGCTTTCTTT.

This clonotype was seen at least ten times. J is TRBJ2-5 and V is TRBV27, with D perhaps being TRBD1 or TRBD2 (5 bases each). The CDR3 has 13 amino acids. V lost 1 base and J lost 2, with 5 bases in between. Germline assignment: CDR1 MNHEY and CDR2 SMNVEV (reference sequence). The CDR3 nucleotides read TGTGCCAGCAGTTTATGGGGGCAAGAGACCCAGTACTTC. Amino acids: CASSLWGQETQYF.

This chain uses TRBV28 with TRBJ2-7; D not certain. Trimming left V 7 bases short and J 5 bases short, with 12 bases between. Germline lookup yields CDR1 MDHEN and CDR2 SYDVKM. This CDR3 region has 12 residues. DNA of the CDR3: TGTGCCAGCAAGTCCGGGCTCAACGAGCAGTACTTC. The encoded protein is CASKSGLNEQYF.

The chain has TRBV12-3 or TRBV12-4 and TRBJ2-5; TRBD2 agrees at 7 bases. The V and J ends lost 4 bases and 3 bases, in that order; junction bases with no gene match: 2. CDR3 size: 13 residues. This CDR3 is CASSWSGEETQYF. The CDR3 coding sequence is TGTGCCAGCAGTTGGAGCGGGGAAGAGACCCAGTACTTC.

This chain uses TRBV5-1 with TRBJ2-1, with TRBD2 matching 7 bases. Germline V gene data show CDR1 as SGHRS and CDR2 as YFSETQ. This CDR3 has 16 amino acids. The junction had 6 bases not matched to a gene; V was cut back by 0 bases and J by 3 bases. The CDR3 DNA is TGCGCCAGCAGCTTGGAGGCTAGCGGAAACTACAATGAGCAGTTCTTC. Protein sequence: CASSLEASGNYNEQFF. Drawing the rest from reference TRBV5-1 and TRBJ2-1, the complete variable domain is KAGVTQTPRYLIKTRGQQVTLSCSPISGHRSVSWYQQTPGQGLQFLFEYFSETQRNKGNFPGRFSGRQFSNSRSEMNVSTLELGDSALYLCASSLEASGNYNEQFFGPGTRLTVL.

V and J are TRBV7-6 and TRBJ1-2; D not resolved. V gave up 5 bases and J gave up 3 bases, with 13 bases separating them. Per the germline V gene, CDR1 is SGHVS and CDR2 is FNYEAQ. There are 14 residues in the CDR3. The CDR3 is CASSPVGGDYGYTF. The CDR3 DNA reads TGTGCCAGCAGCCCGGTCGGTGGGGACTATGGCTACACCTTC.

V and J are TRBV2 and TRBJ2-7, with D unresolved. The CDR3 is 15 residues long. Deletions cut 0 bases from V and 2 bases from J, with 11 bases between. Germline assignment: CDR1 SNHLY and CDR2 FYNNEI. CDR3 sequence (DNA): TGTGCCAGCAGTGAAGCTTCCCGAACTGCCTACGAGCAGTACTTC. Translation: CASSEASRTAYEQYF.

The V gene is TRBV12-3 or TRBV12-4, the J gene TRBJ2-5, with D perhaps TRBD1 (5 bases). V gave up 5 bases and J gave up 5 bases, with 15 bases separating them. This CDR3 spans 14 amino acids. The CDR3 spells CASSLDRLQETQYF. The CDR3 DNA reads as TGTGCCAGCAGTCTCGACAGACTCCAGGAGACCCAGTACTTC.

J is TRBJ2-7 and V is TRBV4-2, with TRBD1 as a possible D gene (5 bases). CDR3 length: 16 residues. Germline V lookup: CDR1 LGHNA, CDR2 YNFKEQ. V lost 1 base to trimming and J lost 0 bases, with 13 bases between them. For the CDR3, the DNA is TGTGCCAGCAGCCAAGTGGTGGCAGGGAACTCCTACGAGCAGTACTTC. It yields the protein CASSQVVAGNSYEQYF.